These T cell receptor beta chains were read from a single sample in a study of shared clonotypes between healthy human individuals. Profiled with immunoSEQ multiplex PCR; TCRdb holds only in-frame clones, not every one. The sample lists hundreds of thousands of clones, 85% to 95% seen once, with over 0.09% in the top ten. The sample consisted of naive CD8+ T cells sorted from blood. The source of these receptors is a woman aged 25 to 45 in good health. CDR3s include the opening cysteine and the closing phenylalanine or tryptophan. Each record gives: V gene, clone size, J gene, D gene, CDR3 DNA, CDR3 protein. The D gene is left open where the match is weak. Size tells how often a clone was seen (once, few, many) or the class of an expanded clone, and some rows leave it out.

>TRBV9|-|TRBJ2-3|-
TGTGCCAGCAGCGTAGGTCCAACAGATACGCAGTATTTT
CASSVGPTDTQYF
>TRBV28|-|TRBJ2-3|TRBD2
TGTGCCAGCAGGCGACTAGCGGGAGGGGGAGATACGCAGTATTTT
CASRRLAGGGDTQYF
>TRBV4-1|-|TRBJ2-2|TRBD1
TGCGCCAGCAGCCTGAGACAGGGGGCGGGCGGGGAGCTGTTTTTT
CASSLRQGAGGELFF
>TRBV2|-|TRBJ2-1|TRBD1
TGTGCCAGCAGTGTAGGGACAGGGACCTACAATGAGCAGTTCTTC
CASSVGTGTYNEQFF
>TRBV29-1|-|TRBJ2-7|-
TGCAGCGTTGAAGTTCCGAGGGCAGGGCGCTACGAGCAGTACTTC
CSVEVPRAGRYEQYF
>TRBV18|-|TRBJ1-5|-
TGTGCCAGCTCACCCAATACTAGAAGCAATCAGCCCCAGCATTTT
CASSPNTRSNQPQHF
>TRBV27|-|TRBJ2-7|-
TGTGCCAGCAGTTCTGCCTACGAGCAGTACTTC
CASSSAYEQYF
>TRBV5-4|once|TRBJ2-5|-
TGTGCCAGCAGCTTGGAATCCGGGGAGACCCAGTACTTC
CASSLESGETQYF
>TRBV7-9|-|TRBJ2-7|TRBD2
TGTGCCAGCAGCGTAGGAGCTAGCGGGAGGGGCGAGCAGTACTTC
CASSVGASGRGEQYF
>TRBV28|once|TRBJ2-7|-
TGTGCCAGCAGTTTAACACCGAGATACGAGCAGTACTTC
CASSLTPRYEQYF
>TRBV4-1|-|TRBJ2-7|TRBD2
TGCGCCAGCAGCCAAGTTGGACTAGCGGACTCCTACGAGCAGTACTTC
CASSQVGLADSYEQYF
>TRBV18|-|TRBJ2-2|-
TGTGCCAGCTTGCAATCGAACACCGGGGAGCTGTTTTTT
CASLQSNTGELFF
>TRBV27|-|TRBJ2-7|TRBD1
TGTGCCAGCAGTCGTGGGCCGGGACAGGGGAGGTACGAGCAGTACTTC
CASSRGPGQGRYEQYF
>TRBV28|-|TRBJ2-7|-
TGTGCCAGCAGTTTCGGGCGCTTGGTGTCCTACGAGCAGTACTTC
CASSFGRLVSYEQYF
>TRBV27|-|TRBJ1-1|-
TGTGCCAGCATTATGACGGGACGCTTCACTGAAGCTTTCTTT
CASIMTGRFTEAFF
>TRBV4-1|-|TRBJ1-3|-
TGCGCCAGCAGCCAAGGAGGGCTGAACTCTGGAAACACCATATATTTT
CASSQGGLNSGNTIYF
>TRBV14|-|TRBJ1-2|TRBD1
TGTGCCAGCAGCCAAGGGGAAGGTAGGGGACAGGGGCCTTATGGCTACACCTTC
CASSQGEGRGQGPYGYTF
>TRBV28|-|TRBJ2-7|-
TGTGCCAGCAGTTCCCTAACTAACTCCTACGAGCAGTACTTC
CASSSLTNSYEQYF
>TRBV28|-|TRBJ2-7|TRBD2
TGTGCCAGCACCCCACTAGCGGGAGGCCCCTCAATCTACGAGCAGTACTTC
CASTPLAGGPSIYEQYF
>TRBV19|-|TRBJ2-7|TRBD1
TGTGCCAGTAGTATAGATCTGGAGACAGGGGGCTACGAGCAGTACTTC
CASSIDLETGGYEQYF
>TRBV19|-|TRBJ2-1|TRBD2
TGTGCCAGTAGTACCGGGACTAGCGTTAGCAATGAGCAGTTCTTC
CASSTGTSVSNEQFF
>TRBV15|-|TRBJ2-5|-
TGTGCCACCAGCCCTCCTAGGCCAGGGTTTCAAGAGACCCAGTACTTC
CATSPPRPGFQETQYF
>TRBV11-2|once|TRBJ2-1|-
TGTGCCAGCAGCTTAGAATCGGACCTATACAATGAGCAGTTCTTC
CASSLESDLYNEQFF
>TRBV13|once|TRBJ2-1|-
TGTGCCAGCAGCCCCCAGTCCGCTCCTGAGCAGTTCTTC
CASSPQSAPEQFF
>TRBV28|-|TRBJ1-4|TRBD1
TGTGCCAGCAGTTTCCCCGGGACAGGGAACGAAAAACTGTTTTTT
CASSFPGTGNEKLFF
>TRBV30|-|TRBJ1-2|-
TGTGCCCGGAGTGAGGGCTATGGCTACACCTTC
CARSEGYGYTF
>TRBV9|-|TRBJ2-1|TRBD1
TGTGCCAGCAACGAGGACAGGGTGGACAATGAGCAGTTCTTC
CASNEDRVDNEQFF
>TRBV29-1|-|TRBJ2-5|-
TGCAGCGTTGAAGAAGGTTTAAAAGAGACCCAGTACTTC
CSVEEGLKETQYF
>TRBV11-3|-|TRBJ2-7|-
TGTGCCAGCAGCTTAGGTCGGGGGATTGAGCAGTACTTC
CASSLGRGIEQYF
>TRBV2|-|TRBJ2-7|-
TGTGCCAGCAGCTCACCTCTTCGGGGCAGGGTGAACGAGCAGTACTTC
CASSSPLRGRVNEQYF
>TRBV27|-|TRBJ1-5|-
TGTGCCAGCAGTTTAGGAGGAGGGAGCAATCAGCCCCAGCATTTT
CASSLGGGSNQPQHF
>TRBV30|-|TRBJ1-2|-
TGTGCCTGGAGTGTACAAGGGTGGGGTAATGGCTACACCTTC
CAWSVQGWGNGYTF
>TRBV5-1|-|TRBJ2-5|-
TGCGCCAGCAGCTTGGCCATAGGGAGGACCGGCCAAGAGACCCAGTACTTC
CASSLAIGRTGQETQYF
>TRBV7-9|-|TRBJ1-1|TRBD1
TGTGCCAGCAGGGCAGGGGGCGGGGACACTGAAGCTTTCTTT
CASRAGGGDTEAFF
>TRBV29-1|-|TRBJ1-2|TRBD1
TGCAGCTCACAGGGGCGTAATGGCTACACCTTC
CSSQGRNGYTF
>TRBV19|few|TRBJ1-5|TRBD1
TGTGCCAGTCGAGGGGGCACGAGCAATCAGCCCCAGCATTTT
CASRGGTSNQPQHF
>TRBV28|-|TRBJ1-6|TRBD1
TGTGCCAGCAGTTTTAGACAGGGGAATTCACCCCTCCACTTT
CASSFRQGNSPLHF
>TRBV5-1|-|TRBJ2-3|-
TGCGCCAGCACCGGGAGTGGTACGCAGTATTTT
CASTGSGTQYF
>TRBV4-1|-|TRBJ2-7|-
TGCGCCAGCAGCCAGGGACTGGACACCTACGAGCAGTACTTC
CASSQGLDTYEQYF
>TRBV30|-|TRBJ1-1|-
TGTGCCTGGAGTATAGACAGGAACACTGAAGCTTTCTTT
CAWSIDRNTEAFF
>TRBV6-6|-|TRBJ2-2|-
TGTGCCAGCAGTTACTCTAGACAGTCCACCGGGGAGCTGTTTTTT
CASSYSRQSTGELFF